The 18 T cell receptor beta chains below were found in one sample sequenced in a study of cytomegalovirus exposure and HLA in healthy donors. PCR involved 60 Vbeta and 13 Jbeta primers. The data were produced by immunoSEQ multiplex PCR, yet TCRdb's version contains in-frame clones alone and is incomplete. Of under 200,000 clones listed, about an eighth are singletons. The sample taken for sequencing was PBMCs. The receptors come from a man aged 50-59 years in good health and CMV-seropositive.

The DNA of the CDR3 is TGTGCCAGCAGCGTAGCGGCGAGTGGAGGCACCGGGGAGCTGTTTTTT. Amino acids: CASSVAASGGTGELFF. The V call is TRBV9, the J call TRBJ2-2, with D perhaps matching TRBD2 (5 bases). Germline V gene sequence: CDR1 SGDLS, CDR2 YYNGEE. Deletions cut 0 bases from V and 4 bases from J, with 13 bases between. This CDR3 contains 16 residues.

This clone was detected a few times. The V and J genes are TRBV28 and TRBJ2-7; D is perhaps TRBD2 (5 bases). The CDR3 runs to 14 residues. Trimming took off 2 bases at V and 0 bases at J, with 8 bases between the two ends. From germline, CDR1 is MDHEN and CDR2 SYDVKM. CDR3 sequence reads: CASSLVGNSYEQYF. DNA of the CDR3: TGTGCCAGCAGTTTAGTCGGGAACTCCTACGAGCAGTACTTC.

The V call is TRBV11-3, the J call TRBJ2-1, with TRBD2 as a possible D gene (6 bases). The CDR3 length is 15 residues. With 5 bases removed from V and 8 bases from J, the gap between germline ends came to 19 bases. From germline, CDR1 is SGHNT and CDR2 YENEEA. For the CDR3, the DNA is TGTGCCAGCAGCGCCGGGACTCGCGCAGAGGATGAGCAGTTCTTC. Its translation is CASSAGTRAEDEQFF.

The chain combines TRBV19 with TRBJ2-2; maybe TRBD1 (5 bases). Germline V gives CDR1 LNHDA, CDR2 SQIVND (reference sequence). The CDR3 consists of 13 residues. Between the trimmed V and J ends, which lost 10 bases and 2 bases, there was a span of 11 bases. The CDR3 reads CATWGQNTGELFF. CDR3 nucleotides: TGTGCCACCTGGGGCCAAAACACCGGGGAGCTGTTTTTT.

This clone turned up a few times. This chain links TRBV7-9 with TRBJ2-7; the match to TRBD1 covers 9 bases. This CDR3 region has 15 residues. CDR1 is SEHNR and CDR2 is FQNEAQ in the germline V gene (reference sequence). The V and J ends lost 11 bases and 4 bases, in that order; junction bases with no gene match: 15. CDR3 loop: CAGRRRDRGKYEQYV. CDR3 coding DNA: TGTGCCGGGAGAAGGCGAGACAGGGGGAAATACGAGCAGTACGTC.

This clone was counted only a few times. This sequence joins TRBV7-9 and TRBJ2-6; TRBD2 might be the D (5 bases). The CDR3 has 14 amino acids. V was pared by 3 bases and J by 2 bases, with 5 bases between. Germline V lookup: CDR1 SEHNR, CDR2 FQNEAQ (reference sequence). The CDR3 region is CASSLRAGANVLTF. In DNA, the CDR3 is TGTGCCAGCAGCTTGAGGGCTGGGGCCAACGTCCTGACTTTC.

The chain uses TRBV9 and TRBJ2-5; 10 bases align to TRBD1. This CDR3 is 15 amino acids long. Germline V gene sequence: CDR1 SGDLS, CDR2 YYNGEE. J lost 5 bases, V lost 3 bases, and 7 bases had no gene match. The CDR3 DNA reads TGTGCCAGCAGCGCCGGGACAGGGGAGGGGGAGACCCAGTACTTC. This encodes CASSAGTGEGETQYF.

This clone appeared a few times. The J gene is TRBJ2-3, the V gene TRBV5-6, with 7 bases identical to TRBD1. CDR3 length: 14 amino acids. CDR1 and CDR2 (germline): SGHDT, YYEEEE. J was trimmed by 4 bases and V by 2 bases; bases with no gene match: 4. This CDR3 reads CASSFLGTADTQYF. The CDR3 DNA is TGTGCCAGCAGCTTTTTAGGGACAGCAGATACGCAGTATTTT.

This clone was seen a few times. This chain connects TRBV7-3 to TRBJ2-5; D not resolved. Germline V gene lookup returns CDR1 SGHTA and CDR2 FQGTGA. The CDR3 totals 13 residues. V shed 0 bases and J shed 7 bases, with 9 bases lying between them. CDR3 sequence reads: CASSLTHPGTQYF. CDR3 bases: TGTGCCAGCAGCTTAACCCACCCCGGGACCCAGTACTTC.

The chain has TRBV4-2 and TRBJ1-1; D unresolved. CDR1 and CDR2 from the germline V gene are LGHNA and YNFKEQ. Trimming removed 1 base from V and 1 base from J, with 10 bases in between. The CDR3 contains 15 residues. The CDR3 loop reads CASSQGREENTEAFF. Here the CDR3 DNA reads TGTGCCAGCAGCCAAGGGCGGGAGGAGAACACTGAAGCTTTCTTT.

This clone occurred a few times. J is TRBJ2-7 and V is TRBV5-6; possibly TRBD1 for D (5 bases). V lost 5 bases to trimming and J lost 3 bases, with 12 bases between them. The CDR3 has 13 amino acids. Germline-derived CDR1 and CDR2 are SGHDT and YYEEEE. CDR3 in amino acids: CASRNRQNYEQYF. The CDR3, as DNA: TGTGCCAGCAGAAACCGACAGAACTACGAGCAGTACTTC.

The chain is built from TRBV7-2 and TRBJ1-6, with D possibly matching TRBD1 (5 bases). The CDR3 covers 14 residues. The V end was cut by 9 bases, the J end by 7 bases, with 16 bases between. Germline lookup yields CDR1 SGHTA and CDR2 FQGNSA. The DNA of the CDR3 is TGTGCCAGTAACTCGGGGGGGTACAATTCACCCCTCCACTTT. Its protein product is CASNSGGYNSPLHF.

This clone has a handful of counts. The chain employs TRBV27 and TRBJ1-5, with TRBD1 matching 7 bases. This CDR3 comprises 14 residues. The ends lost 4 bases at V and 7 bases at J; junction bases unmatched: 7. From germline, CDR1 is MNHEY and CDR2 SMNVEV (reference sequence). CDR3 sequence (DNA): TGTGCCAGCAGTTCCAGACAGGGCCGACAGCCCCAGCATTTT. Its translation is CASSSRQGRQPQHF.

This clone has a handful of counts. V usage is TRBV4-2 and J usage is TRBJ2-3, with 7 bases fitting TRBD1. The length of the CDR3 is 15 residues. CDR1 is LGHNA and CDR2 is YNFKEQ in the germline V gene. The J segment lost 2 bases and the V segment lost 4 bases, leaving 6 bases of the junction unmatched. In nucleotides, the CDR3 is TGTGCCAGCAGCCGAATACAGGGGCTCACAGATACGCAGTATTTT. This translates into CASSRIQGLTDTQYF.

The chain recombines TRBV2 with TRBJ2-1; the match to TRBD2 covers 9 bases. With 6 bases clipped from V and 4 bases from J, the junction kept 7 bases outside the gene matches. The CDR3 length is 15 residues. Germline values: CDR1 SNHLY, CDR2 FYNNEI. CDR3 DNA sequence: TGTGCCAGCAGCCGGGGGGGACTAGCTTACAATGAGCAGTTCTTC. Translation: CASSRGGLAYNEQFF.

V and J are TRBV11-3 and TRBJ2-7, with TRBD1 matching over 8 bases. Trimming removed 3 bases from V and 4 bases from J; junction bases left unmatched: 2. CDR3 length: 13 amino acids. The germline V gene encodes CDR1 SGHNT and CDR2 YENEEA. This chain's CDR3 is CASSLQGAYEQYF. CDR3 bases: TGTGCCAGCAGCTTGCAGGGGGCGTACGAGCAGTACTTC.

The chain links TRBV6-5 to TRBJ2-2, with 13 bases fitting TRBD2. The germline V gene has CDR1 MNHEY and CDR2 SVGAGI. Trimming removed 6 bases from V and 4 bases from J; junction bases left unmatched: 2. The CDR3 spans 15 residues. Here the CDR3 reads CASRLAGGSTGELFF. CDR3 DNA: TGTGCCAGCAGACTAGCGGGGGGGAGCACCGGGGAGCTGTTTTTT.

The V gene is TRBV5-4, the J gene TRBJ2-7, with a tentative D call TRBD2 (6 bases). The CDR3 totals 11 residues. Trimming took off 10 bases at V and 3 bases at J, with 11 bases between the two ends. Looked up from germline, CDR1 is SGHNT and CDR2 is YYREEE (reference sequence). The CDR3 protein is CAGGSGYEQYF. CDR3 in DNA: TGTGCCGGGGGGAGCGGCTACGAGCAGTACTTC.